A selection of T cell receptor beta chains follows, all from one sample in a study of blood T cell repertoires in COVID-19. The method was immunoSEQ multiplex PCR; TCRdb's version includes in-frame clones alone and lacks a portion of them. The repertoire holds approximately 55,000 clones, with about nine tenths as singletons. Specimen: peripheral blood. These receptors were taken from a man aged 40-50 years with acute or convalescent COVID-19. Both conserved end residues are part of each CDR3. D genes are given only for firm matches.

j_call d_call v_call cdr3_aa
TRBJ2-1 . TRBV7-9 CASSLASTDEQFF
TRBJ1-2 . TRBV4-1 CASSPRGASYGYTF
TRBJ2-7 TRBD2 TRBV29-1 CSVSGTSGLYEQYF
TRBJ1-1 . TRBV28 CASSLGLMNTEAFF
TRBJ2-1 . TRBV14 CASSLSGYNEQFF
TRBJ2-3 . TRBV7-2 CASSVISVGSTDTQYF
TRBJ2-7 . TRBV24-1 CATSAGGPNEQYF
TRBJ2-1 TRBD2 TRBV14 CASSPSDEREGGNPYNEQFF
TRBJ1-6 . TRBV19 CASSPLGGYNSPLHF
TRBJ1-5 TRBD1 TRBV20-1 CSASGDSQYQPQHF
TRBJ1-1 TRBD1 TRBV6-6 CASSARDRGRGTEAFF
TRBJ1-5 . TRBV10-1 CASSEVRRGRILGLNQPQHF
TRBJ1-5 TRBD1 TRBV4-1 CASSQALGTVNQPQHF
TRBJ2-1 . TRBV27 CASTLPGSSYNEQFF
TRBJ2-5 TRBD1 TRBV10-3 CAIRGTVQETQYF
TRBJ1-4 . TRBV7-9 CASSSASVANEKLFF
TRBJ2-2 TRBD2 TRBV18 CASSSTRLAVTGELFF
TRBJ1-5 . TRBV28 CASSLVQIRNQPQHF
TRBJ2-1 . TRBV10-3 CAISLDISYNEQFF
TRBJ1-3 . TRBV6-5 CASSYRGSSGNTIYF
TRBJ2-7 TRBD1 TRBV5-5 CASSKPGQESYEQYF
TRBJ2-1 TRBD2 TRBV7-2 CASRSGLAGFNEQFF
TRBJ2-3 TRBD2 TRBV9 CASSVGTSGRDTQYF
TRBJ1-1 TRBD1 TRBV18 CASSPPAGGTEAFF
TRBJ1-2 . TRBV2 CASSEGAVADGYTF
TRBJ1-3 . TRBV11-3 CASSLLPDTSGNTIYF
TRBJ2-5 . TRBV6-5 CASNTGQPQETQYF
TRBJ2-3 TRBD1 TRBV7-9 CASSLGQGDTQYF
TRBJ2-3 TRBD1 TRBV9 CASSSQQGARTDTQYF
TRBJ2-5 TRBD1 TRBV6-5 CASSRWGQQETQYF
TRBJ2-5 . TRBV5-4 CASSFRETQYF
TRBJ2-1 . TRBV19 CASTLGEAHNEQFF
TRBJ2-1 . TRBV10-1 CASSDRAPYNEQFF
TRBJ1-6 TRBD1 TRBV12-5 CASGPPGQGNSPLHF
TRBJ1-2 . TRBV9 CASSVAGKEDNYGYTF
TRBJ1-2 . TRBV5-1 CASSSTGSEVYGYTF
TRBJ1-1 . TRBV5-1 CASSLQDSFMNTEAFF
TRBJ2-3 TRBD2 TRBV9 CASSRLAGADTQYF
TRBJ1-5 . TRBV30 CAWSVQGVRGAGGNQPQHF
TRBJ1-5 TRBD1 TRBV7-2 CASSPDREQPQHF
TRBJ1-1 . TRBV30 CAWSPRGRTAEAFF
TRBJ1-4 TRBD1 TRBV25-1 CASSEWGGTGHGVGKLFF
TRBJ1-5 . TRBV30 CAWSVIPGPFFHQPQHF
TRBJ1-1 TRBD1 TRBV7-9 CASSKNTGDNTEAFF
TRBJ2-7 TRBD2 TRBV28 CASSSSGRAPYEQYF
TRBJ2-1 . TRBV30 CAWSWGLAAWRPGYNEQFF
TRBJ1-5 TRBD1 TRBV29-1 CSVTTGTGNLPQHF
TRBJ2-2 . TRBV29-1 CSVGAGNTGELFF
TRBJ2-7 TRBD2 TRBV28 CASSPTRLAGGYEQYF
TRBJ1-1 . TRBV29-1 CSVHRGTEAFF
TRBJ2-7 . TRBV19 CASSILGAQSEQYF
TRBJ1-3 TRBD1 TRBV18 CASSPTGGFSGNTIYF
TRBJ1-4 TRBD1 TRBV3-1/TRBV3-2 CASSQVPGQGINEKLFF
TRBJ1-1 TRBD1 TRBV15 CATRTGSGTEAFF
TRBJ1-4 . TRBV6-5 CASSHGGRVMGKLFF
TRBJ2-5 TRBD1 TRBV11-2 CASSLAVPNRGKETQYF
TRBJ2-7 . TRBV3-1/TRBV3-2 CASSHGGKSSYEQYF
TRBJ1-1 TRBD1 TRBV10-2 CASSGQGNTEAFF
TRBJ2-7 . TRBV7-6 CASSRGPVVDGLGEQYF